The 6 T cell receptor beta chains below all came from one sample that was sequenced in a study of blood T cell repertoires in COVID-19. The table came from immunoSEQ multiplex PCR; TCRdb's copy has only in-frame clones and leaves some out. The table records roughly 200,000 clones, around 89% of them present only once. Source material: PBMCs or T cells enriched from blood (not recorded which). All receptors derive from a woman aged 30 to 39 who had recovered from COVID-19.

This clone has just a few counts. The gene calls are TRBV5-4 and TRBJ2-3, with 7 bases lining up with TRBD2. CDR1 and CDR2 from the germline V gene are SGHNT and YYREEE (reference sequence). The CDR3 runs 15 residues. The V and J ends lost 0 bases and 2 bases, in that order; junction bases with no gene match: 3. The CDR3 reads CASSLASGYTDTQYF. Written as DNA, the CDR3 is TGTGCCAGCAGCTTGGCTAGCGGTTACACAGATACGCAGTATTTT.

This clone has more than one count but fewer than ten. This chain joins TRBV6-5 and TRBJ1-2; TRBD1 might be the D (5 bases). The CDR3 contains 15 residues. Germline values: CDR1 MNHEY, CDR2 SVGAGI. With 0 bases removed from V and 4 bases from J, the gap between germline ends came to 12 bases. The CDR3 sequence is CASSYSIVQGYGYTF. In nucleotides, the CDR3 is TGTGCCAGCAGTTACTCGATAGTCCAGGGCTATGGCTACACCTTC.

The chain employs TRBV7-9 and TRBJ2-6, with TRBD1 matching over 7 bases. CDR3 length equals 17 residues. The germline CDR1 and CDR2 sequences are SEHNR and FQNEAQ (reference sequence). Trimming at V came to 1 base and at J to 3 bases, leaving 6 bases not matched to a gene. The CDR3 DNA sequence: TGTGCCAGCAGCTTAGGGACAGGCCCCGGTGGGGCCAACGTCCTGACTTTC. It encodes CASSLGTGPGGANVLTF.

The chain combines TRBV6-1 with TRBJ1-2; D may be TRBD1 (5 bases). The germline V gene has CDR1 MNHNS and CDR2 SASEGT. V shed 5 bases and J shed 3 bases, with 13 bases lying between them. The CDR3 spans 14 residues. CDR3 coding DNA: TGTGCCAGCAGTTTTTTCCGACAGCACTATGGCTACACCTTC. This gives the protein CASSFFRQHYGYTF.

The chain joins TRBV7-9 to TRBJ2-1; TRBD2 agrees at 9 bases. The CDR3 has 16 amino acids. V lost 0 bases to trimming and J lost 10 bases; unmatched junction nucleotides: 10. Germline lookup yields CDR1 SEHNR and CDR2 FQNEAQ (reference sequence). CDR3 residues: CASSLAQTSGRREQFF. CDR3 nucleotides: TGTGCCAGCAGCTTAGCGCAGACTAGCGGCCGAAGGGAGCAGTTCTTC.

The CDR3 DNA follows: TGTGCCAGCTCCCCGGACAGGGGGGTTGAAAAACTGTTTTTT. This sequence encodes CASSPDRGVEKLFF. V usage is TRBV2 and J usage is TRBJ1-4; 10 bases align to TRBD1. V lost 8 bases to trimming and J lost 7 bases; unmatched junction nucleotides: 7. Germline V gene sequence: CDR1 SNHLY, CDR2 FYNNEI. CDR3 size: 14 residues.